Given below is one TCR beta chain in context. This specimen comes from a study of blood T cell repertoires in COVID-19. Study summary: Collection of acute and convalescent COVID-19 samples took place in the United States, Italy and Spain. Sample material is recorded as cDNA or gDNA derived from T cells, B-cell-depleted T cells, or PBMCs.

In the original processing: Nucleated cell number was recorded as an estimate derived from reference gene primer amplification. Here immunoSEQ multiplex PCR was the method, and the copy in TCRdb shows in-frame clones only, minus some. D and trimming come from the DNA, and the V and J calls and clone size come from that table. The sample consists of approximately 170,000 clones, 80% to 85% of them appearing once. The CDR3 covers 15 residues. V was pared by 4 bases and J by 5 bases, with 7 bases of the junction left unmatched. Germline V gene lookup returns CDR1 MNHNY and CDR2 SVGAGI (reference sequence).

The specimen was peripheral blood. The sequence was obtained from a human donor with acute or convalescent COVID-19. The donor label of this sample is uncertain. The chain carries TRBV6-6 and TRBJ2-7; 11 nucleotides match TRBD1. CDR3 loop: CASSSLRTGGNEQYF. The CDR3 DNA reads TGTGCCAGCAGTTCCCTCCGGACAGGGGGCAACGAGCAGTACTTC.